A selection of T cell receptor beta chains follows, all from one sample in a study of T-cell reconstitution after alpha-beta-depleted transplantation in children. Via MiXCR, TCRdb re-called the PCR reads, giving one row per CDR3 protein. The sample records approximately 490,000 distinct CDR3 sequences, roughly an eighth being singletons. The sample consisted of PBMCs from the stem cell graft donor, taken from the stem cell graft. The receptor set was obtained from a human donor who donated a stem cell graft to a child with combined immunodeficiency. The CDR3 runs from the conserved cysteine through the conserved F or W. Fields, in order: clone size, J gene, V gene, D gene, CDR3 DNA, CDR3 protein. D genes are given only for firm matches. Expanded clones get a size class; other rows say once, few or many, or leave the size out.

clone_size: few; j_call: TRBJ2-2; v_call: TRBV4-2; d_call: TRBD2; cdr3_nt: TGTGCCAGCAGCCAAACGCGACTAGCAACCGGGGAGCTGTTTTTT; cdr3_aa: CASSQTRLATGELFF
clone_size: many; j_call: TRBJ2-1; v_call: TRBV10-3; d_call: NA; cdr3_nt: TGTGCCATCAGACGCAGGGACAATGAGCAGTTCTTC; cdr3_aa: CAIRRRDNEQFF
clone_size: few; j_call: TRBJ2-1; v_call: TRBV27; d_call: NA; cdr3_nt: TGTGCCAGCAGTGTGGGGGACAATGAGCAGTTCTTC; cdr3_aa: CASSVGDNEQFF
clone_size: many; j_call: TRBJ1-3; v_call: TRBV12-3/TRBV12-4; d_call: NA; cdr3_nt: TGTGCCAGCAGTTTAAGAGGCCTTGGAAACACCATATATTTT; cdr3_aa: CASSLRGLGNTIYF
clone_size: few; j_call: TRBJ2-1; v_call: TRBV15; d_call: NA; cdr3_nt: TGTGCCACCAGCCCCCAGGGCATCGGGAGACCCTACAATGAGCAGTTCTTC; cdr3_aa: CATSPQGIGRPYNEQFF
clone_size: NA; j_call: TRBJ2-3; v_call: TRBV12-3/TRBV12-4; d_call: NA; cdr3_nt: TGTGCCAGCAGTTTCCCGGCAGGGTGGGGCACAGATACGCAGTATTTT; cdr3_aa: CASSFPAGWGTDTQYF
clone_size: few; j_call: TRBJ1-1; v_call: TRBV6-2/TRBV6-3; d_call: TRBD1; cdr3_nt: TGTGCCACCCGGCGGCAGGGGGGCACTGAAGCTTTCTTT; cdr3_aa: CATRRQGGTEAFF
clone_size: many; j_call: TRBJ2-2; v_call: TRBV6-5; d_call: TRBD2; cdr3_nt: TGTGCCAGCAGTTCCCCAAGGACTAGCGGGAACACCGGGGAGCTGTTTTTT; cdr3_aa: CASSSPRTSGNTGELFF
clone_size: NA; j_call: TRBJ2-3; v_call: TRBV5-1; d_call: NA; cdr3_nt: TGCGCCAGCAGCTTGGGACGGTCCTCTAGCACAGATACGCAGTATTTT; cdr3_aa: CASSLGRSSSTDTQYF
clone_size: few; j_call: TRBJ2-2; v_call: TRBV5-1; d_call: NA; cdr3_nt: TGCGCCAGCAGCTCGGACCACGGGGAGCTGTTTTTT; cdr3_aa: CASSSDHGELFF
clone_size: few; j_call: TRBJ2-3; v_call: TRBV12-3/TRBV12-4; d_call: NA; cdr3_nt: TGTGCCAGCAGTTTTGAGGGCCGATGGGATACGCAGTATTTT; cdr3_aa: CASSFEGRWDTQYF
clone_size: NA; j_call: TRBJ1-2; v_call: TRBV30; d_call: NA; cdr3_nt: TGTGCCTGGAGTAGGGGGACGGGGGATGGCTACACCTTC; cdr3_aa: CAWSRGTGDGYTF
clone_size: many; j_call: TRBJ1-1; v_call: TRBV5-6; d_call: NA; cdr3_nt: TGTGCCAGCAGCCCCTCACCGGACAGTGAAGCTTTCTTT; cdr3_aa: CASSPSPDSEAFF
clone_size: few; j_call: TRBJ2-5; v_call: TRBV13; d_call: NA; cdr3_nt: TGTGCCAGCAGCCTGGCCCGATGGGAGACCCAGTACTTC; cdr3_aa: CASSLARWETQYF
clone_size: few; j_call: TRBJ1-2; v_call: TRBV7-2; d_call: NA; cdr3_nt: TGTGCCAGCAGCTTAACCCCCCCTAACTATGGCTACACCTTC; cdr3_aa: CASSLTPPNYGYTF
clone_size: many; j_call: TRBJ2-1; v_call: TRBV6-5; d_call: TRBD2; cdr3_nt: TGTGCCAGCAGTTATAGAAGCGGGGGGGTCTACAATGAGCAGTTCTTC; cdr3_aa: CASSYRSGGVYNEQFF
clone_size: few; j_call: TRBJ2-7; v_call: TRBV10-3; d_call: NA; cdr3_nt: TGTGCCGCCCGGGACATATACGAGCAGTACTTC; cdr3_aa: CAARDIYEQYF
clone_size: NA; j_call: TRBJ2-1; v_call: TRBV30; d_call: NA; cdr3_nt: TGTGCCTGGAGTGGGGTGTCCCTCTCCACTGAGCAGTTCTTC; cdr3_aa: CAWSGVSLSTEQFF
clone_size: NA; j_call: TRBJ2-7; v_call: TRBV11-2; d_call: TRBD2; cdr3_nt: TGTGCCAGCAGCGTCTGGGGGGGGTGGGAGCAGTACTTC; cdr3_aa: CASSVWGGWEQYF
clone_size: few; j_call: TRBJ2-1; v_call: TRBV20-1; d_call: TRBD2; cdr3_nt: TGCAGTGCTCTCGATCTAGCGGCCGGCCGGGTTGGTGAGCAGTTCTTC; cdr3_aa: CSALDLAAGRVGEQFF
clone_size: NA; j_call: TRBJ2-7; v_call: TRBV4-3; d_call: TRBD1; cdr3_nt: TGCGCCAGCAGCCAAGAGGTCGTGGGACAGCACCATTACGGGCAGTACTTC; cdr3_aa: CASSQEVVGQHHYGQYF
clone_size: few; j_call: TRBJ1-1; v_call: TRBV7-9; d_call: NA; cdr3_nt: TGTGCCTGCAGCTTGCAGGCCCCGATTGGAGCTTTCTTT; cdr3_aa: CACSLQAPIGAFF
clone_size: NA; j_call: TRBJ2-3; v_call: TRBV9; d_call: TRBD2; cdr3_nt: TGTGCCAGCAGCGTAGCAGGTCGGGGGGGGGATACGCAGTATTTT; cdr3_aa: CASSVAGRGGDTQYF
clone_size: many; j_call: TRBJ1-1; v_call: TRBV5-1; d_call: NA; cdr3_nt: TGCGCCAGCAGCTTGGCCGGGGCGATGAACACTGAAGCTTTCTTT; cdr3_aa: CASSLAGAMNTEAFF
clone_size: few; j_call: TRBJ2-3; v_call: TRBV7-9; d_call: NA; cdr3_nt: TGTGCCAGCAGCTTAGGCCCTGCGGGGGCCCACACAGATACGCAGTATTTT; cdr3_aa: CASSLGPAGAHTDTQYF
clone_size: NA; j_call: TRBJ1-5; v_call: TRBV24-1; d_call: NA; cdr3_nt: TGTGCCACCAGTGATTTGAACAATCAGCCCCAGCATTTT; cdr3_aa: CATSDLNNQPQHF
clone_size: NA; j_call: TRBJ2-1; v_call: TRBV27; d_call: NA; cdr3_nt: TGTGCCAGCAGTTTCCCGTATGGGGCAGGGGATCGTCATGAGCAGTTCTTC; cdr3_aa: CASSFPYGAGDRHEQFF
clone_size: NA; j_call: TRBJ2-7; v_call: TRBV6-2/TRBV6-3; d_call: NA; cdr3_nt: TGTGCCAGCAGTTACTTCGAGCGGCTGTACGAGCAGTACTTC; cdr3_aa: CASSYFERLYEQYF
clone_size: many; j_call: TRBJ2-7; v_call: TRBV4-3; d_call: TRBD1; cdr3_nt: TGCGCCAGCAGCCCTGGGGACAGGGGGCTCTACGAGCAGTACTTC; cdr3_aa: CASSPGDRGLYEQYF
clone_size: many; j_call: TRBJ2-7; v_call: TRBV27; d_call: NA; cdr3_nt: TGTGCCAGCAGTTTAACCCTCGGGGAGCAGTACTTC; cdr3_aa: CASSLTLGEQYF
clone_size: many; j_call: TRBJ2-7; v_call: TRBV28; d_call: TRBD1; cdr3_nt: TGTGCCAGTCTAGGGACAGCCCGGGCGGATGGCGGGGAGCAGTACTTC; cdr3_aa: CASLGTARADGGEQYF
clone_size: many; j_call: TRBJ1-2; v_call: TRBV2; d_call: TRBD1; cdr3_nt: TGTGCCAGCAGGACCGGGACAGAGAACTATGGCTACACCTTC; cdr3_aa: CASRTGTENYGYTF
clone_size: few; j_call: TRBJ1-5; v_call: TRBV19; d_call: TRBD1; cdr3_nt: TGTGCCAGTACCCCCGGGACAGCCGACTATAGCAATCAGCCCCAGCATTTT; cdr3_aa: CASTPGTADYSNQPQHF
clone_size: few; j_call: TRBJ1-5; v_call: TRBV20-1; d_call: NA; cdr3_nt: TGCAGCCTTTCCTTGGCAGTCAATCAGCCCCAGCATTTT; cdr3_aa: CSLSLAVNQPQHF
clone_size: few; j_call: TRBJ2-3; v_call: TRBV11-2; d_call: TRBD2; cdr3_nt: TGTGCCAGCAGCTTCCTCCGCCGACTAGCGGGGGGTGGGATTACAGATACGCAGTATTTT; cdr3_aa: CASSFLRRLAGGGITDTQYF
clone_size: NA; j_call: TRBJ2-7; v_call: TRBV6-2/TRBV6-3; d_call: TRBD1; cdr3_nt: TGTGCCAGCACCCGCGGGACAGGGGCTACCTACGAGCAGTACTTC; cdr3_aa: CASTRGTGATYEQYF
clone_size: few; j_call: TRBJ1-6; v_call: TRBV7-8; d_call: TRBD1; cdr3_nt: TGTGCCAGCAGCTTAGATGGGACAGGGAATTCACCCCTCCACTTT; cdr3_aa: CASSLDGTGNSPLHF
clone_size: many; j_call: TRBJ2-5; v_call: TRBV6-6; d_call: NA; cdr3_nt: TGTGCCAGCAGTTACTCTAACAAAGGGGACCAGTACTTC; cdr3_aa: CASSYSNKGDQYF
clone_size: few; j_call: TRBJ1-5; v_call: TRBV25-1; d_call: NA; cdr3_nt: TGTGCCAGCAGAGGAGGAGGGTTCTATCAGCCCCAGCATTTT; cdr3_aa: CASRGGGFYQPQHF
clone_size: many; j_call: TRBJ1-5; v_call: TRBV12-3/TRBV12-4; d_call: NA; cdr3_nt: TGTGCCAGCAGCCCAGGGTCGGTTCAGCCCCAGCATTTT; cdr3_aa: CASSPGSVQPQHF
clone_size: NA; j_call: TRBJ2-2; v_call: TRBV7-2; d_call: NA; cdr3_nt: TGTGCCAGCACCCCGTCTCGGGTGAACACCGGGGAGCTGTTTTTT; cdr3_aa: CASTPSRVNTGELFF
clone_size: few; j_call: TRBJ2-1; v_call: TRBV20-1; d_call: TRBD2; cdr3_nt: TGCAGTGCTAGAGATCTAGCGGACTCCTACAATGAGCAGTTCTTC; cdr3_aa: CSARDLADSYNEQFF
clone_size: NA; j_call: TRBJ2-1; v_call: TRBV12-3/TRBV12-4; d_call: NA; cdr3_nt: TGTGCCAGCAGTTTCGGGCTAGGGGGGTATGAGCAGTTCTTC; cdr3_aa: CASSFGLGGYEQFF
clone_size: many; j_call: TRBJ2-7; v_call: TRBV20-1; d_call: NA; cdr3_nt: TGCAGTGCTAGCGGGGAAATCACCTACGAGCAGTACTTC; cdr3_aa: CSASGEITYEQYF
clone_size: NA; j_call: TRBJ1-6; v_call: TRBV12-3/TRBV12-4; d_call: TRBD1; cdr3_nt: TGTGCCAGCAACGACAGGGGCGGCGGATCACCCCTCCACTTT; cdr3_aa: CASNDRGGGSPLHF
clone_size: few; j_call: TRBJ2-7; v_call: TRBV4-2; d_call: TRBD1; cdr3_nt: TGTGCCAGCAGCCGAAAGGGACAGGTAGTCGGCGAGCAGTACTTC; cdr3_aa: CASSRKGQVVGEQYF
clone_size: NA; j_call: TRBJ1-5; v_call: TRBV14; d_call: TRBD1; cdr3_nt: TGTGCCAGCAGCCCTTACCGACAGGGCGAGAATCAGCCCCAGCATTTT; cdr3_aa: CASSPYRQGENQPQHF
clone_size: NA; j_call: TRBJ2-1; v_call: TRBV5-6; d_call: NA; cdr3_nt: TGTGCCAGCAGCAATTGGGGCAGCTCCTACAATGAGCAGTTCTTC; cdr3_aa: CASSNWGSSYNEQFF
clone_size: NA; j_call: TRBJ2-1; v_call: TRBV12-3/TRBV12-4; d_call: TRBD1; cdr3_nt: TGTGCCAGCTCCCTAGGAGACAGGGTTTACAATGAGCAGTTCTTC; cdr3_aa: CASSLGDRVYNEQFF
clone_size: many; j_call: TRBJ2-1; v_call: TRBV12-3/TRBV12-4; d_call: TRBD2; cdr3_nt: TGTGCCAGCAGCCGGCTAGCGGGGGAAGATAATGAGCAGTTCTTC; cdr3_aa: CASSRLAGEDNEQFF
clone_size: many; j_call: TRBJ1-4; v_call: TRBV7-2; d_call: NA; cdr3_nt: TGTGCCAGCAGCTTAACGGCCCCTAATGAAAAACTGTTTTTT; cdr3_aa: CASSLTAPNEKLFF
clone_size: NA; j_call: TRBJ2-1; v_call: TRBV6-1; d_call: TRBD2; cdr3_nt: TGTGCCAGCACCCGGGGGGGAGTCTACAATGAGCAGTTCTTC; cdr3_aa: CASTRGGVYNEQFF
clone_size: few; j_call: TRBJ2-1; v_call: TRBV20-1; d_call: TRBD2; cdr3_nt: TGCAGTGCTGCTTCCGGGGGGGCCCACAATGAGCAGTTCTTC; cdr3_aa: CSAASGGAHNEQFF
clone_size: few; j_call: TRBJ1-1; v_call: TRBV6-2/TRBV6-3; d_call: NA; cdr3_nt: TGTGCCAGCAGTTATTGGGCAGGGGCCCCGAACACTGAAGCTTTCTTT; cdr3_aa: CASSYWAGAPNTEAFF
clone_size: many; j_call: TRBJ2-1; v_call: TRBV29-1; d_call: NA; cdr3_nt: TGCAGCGTTTCAAACACAGCCTACAATGAGCAGTTCTTC; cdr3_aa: CSVSNTAYNEQFF
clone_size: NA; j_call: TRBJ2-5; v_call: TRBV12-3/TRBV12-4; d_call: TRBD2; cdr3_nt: TGTGCCAGCAGCGCTGGGAGAGTAGCGGGGGGGCGAGGCGAGACCCAGTACTTC; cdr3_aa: CASSAGRVAGGRGETQYF
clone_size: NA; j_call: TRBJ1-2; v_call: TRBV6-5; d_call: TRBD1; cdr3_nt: TGTGCCAGCAGTTACCTCGACAGGGACTCCTATGGCTACACCTTC; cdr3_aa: CASSYLDRDSYGYTF
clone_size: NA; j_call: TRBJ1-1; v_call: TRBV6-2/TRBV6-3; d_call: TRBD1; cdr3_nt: TGTGCCAGCAGCGGTGGGACAGGGCACCTTTTGAACACTGAAGCTTTCTTT; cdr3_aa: CASSGGTGHLLNTEAFF
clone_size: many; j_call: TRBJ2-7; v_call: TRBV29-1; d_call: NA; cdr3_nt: TGCAGCGTTGGGGGATTGCCCGACACCCTATACGAGCAGTACTTC; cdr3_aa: CSVGGLPDTLYEQYF
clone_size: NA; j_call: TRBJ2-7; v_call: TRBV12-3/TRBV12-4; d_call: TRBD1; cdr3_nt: TGTGCCAGCAGTTTTGGACAGGGAACCCACGAGCAGTACTTC; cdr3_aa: CASSFGQGTHEQYF